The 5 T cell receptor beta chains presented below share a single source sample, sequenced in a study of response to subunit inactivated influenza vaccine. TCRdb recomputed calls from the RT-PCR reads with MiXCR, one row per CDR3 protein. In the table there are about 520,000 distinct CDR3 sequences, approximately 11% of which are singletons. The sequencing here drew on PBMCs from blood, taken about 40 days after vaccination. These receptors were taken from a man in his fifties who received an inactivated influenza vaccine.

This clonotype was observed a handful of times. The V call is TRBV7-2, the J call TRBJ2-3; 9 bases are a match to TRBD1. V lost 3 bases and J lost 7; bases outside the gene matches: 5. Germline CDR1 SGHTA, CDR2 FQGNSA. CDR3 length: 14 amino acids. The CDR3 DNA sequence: TGTGCCAGCAGCTTTGGAGACAGGGGGAATACGCAGTATTTT. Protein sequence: CASSFGDRGNTQYF.

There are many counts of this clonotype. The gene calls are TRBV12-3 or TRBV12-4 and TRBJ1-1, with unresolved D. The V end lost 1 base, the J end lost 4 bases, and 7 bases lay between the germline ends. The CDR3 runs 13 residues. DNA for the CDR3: TGTGCCAGCAGTTTAGGTAGTTTCACTGAAGCTTTCTTT. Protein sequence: CASSLGSFTEAFF.

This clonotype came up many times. CDR3 amino acids: CASSRDGFSYEQYF. Here the CDR3 DNA reads TGCGCCAGCAGCCGGGACGGCTTCTCCTACGAGCAGTACTTC. The chain recombines TRBV5-1 with TRBJ2-7; the D gene could be TRBD1 or TRBD2 (5 bases each). The V gene lost 4 bases and the J gene lost 0 bases, with 11 bases spanning the gap. The CDR3 contains 14 residues. CDR1 and CDR2 from the germline V gene are SGHRS and YFSETQ. The full variable domain, its missing parts supplied by reference TRBV5-1 and TRBJ2-7, is KAGVTQTPRYLIKTRGQQVTLSCSPISGHRSVSWYQQTPGQGLQFLFEYFSETQRNKGNFPGRFSGRQFSNSRSEMNVSTLELGDSALYLCASSRDGFSYEQYFGPGTRLTVT.

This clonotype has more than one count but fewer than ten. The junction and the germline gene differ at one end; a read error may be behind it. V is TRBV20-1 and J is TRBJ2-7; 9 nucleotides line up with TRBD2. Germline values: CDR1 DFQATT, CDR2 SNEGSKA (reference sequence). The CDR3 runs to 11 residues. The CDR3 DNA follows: TGCAGTGCTAGAGATCCGGATAGCGGGAGTTGG. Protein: CSARDPDSGSW.

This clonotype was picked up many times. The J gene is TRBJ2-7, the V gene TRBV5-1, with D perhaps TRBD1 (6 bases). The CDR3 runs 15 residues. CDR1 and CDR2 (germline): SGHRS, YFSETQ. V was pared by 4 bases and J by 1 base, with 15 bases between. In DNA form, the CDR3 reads TGCGCCAGCAGCCCGAGGGGGTCGAGATCCTACGAGCAGTACTTC. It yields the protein CASSPRGSRSYEQYF.